This T cell receptor (beta chain) was identified in a study of spatial heterogeneity in lung cancer. Germline V gives CDR1 SGHDT, CDR2 YYEEEE. There are 13 residues in the CDR3. This clonotype was detected only a few times. Sequence at one end of the junction differs from germline and may be a read error. Stated time point: sample taken at primary tumor resection. Tumor, nontumor lung or frozen PBMC supplied whole RNA that was sequenced unsorted. TCRdb independently ran MiXCR on the 5' RACE reads; one entry per CDR3 protein. The sample lists more than 35,000 distinct CDR3 sequences; less than 5.5% were seen once.

The sequencing used PBMCs, collected at surgery. The TCR was taken from a female donor with early-stage non-small cell lung cancer. This chain uses TRBV5-6 with TRBJ2-5; the D is unclear. The CDR3 protein is CVSSLYTTQTQYF. CDR3 coding DNA: TGTGTCAGCAGCTTATACACCACGCAGACCCAGTACTTC.